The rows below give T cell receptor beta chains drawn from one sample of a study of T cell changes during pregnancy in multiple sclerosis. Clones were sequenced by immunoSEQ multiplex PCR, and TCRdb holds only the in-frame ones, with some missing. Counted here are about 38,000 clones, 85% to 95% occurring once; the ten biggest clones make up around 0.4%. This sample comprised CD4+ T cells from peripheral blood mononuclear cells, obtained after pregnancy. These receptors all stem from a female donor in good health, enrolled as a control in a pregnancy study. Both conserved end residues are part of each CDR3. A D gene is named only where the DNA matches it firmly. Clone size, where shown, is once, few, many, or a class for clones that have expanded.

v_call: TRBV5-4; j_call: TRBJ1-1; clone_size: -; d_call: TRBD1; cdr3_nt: TGTGCCAGCAGCGGTCAGACAGGGGTGCACACTGAAGCTTTCTTT; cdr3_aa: CASSGQTGVHTEAFF
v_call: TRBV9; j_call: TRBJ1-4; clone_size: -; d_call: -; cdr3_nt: TGTGCCAGCAGCGTAGGCCCGGGAGAAAAACTGTTTTTT; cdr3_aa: CASSVGPGEKLFF
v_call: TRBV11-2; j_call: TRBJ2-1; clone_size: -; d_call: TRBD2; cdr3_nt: TGTGCCAGCAGCTTACGACTAGCGGGAGCCGGGGAGCAGTTCTTC; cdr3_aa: CASSLRLAGAGEQFF
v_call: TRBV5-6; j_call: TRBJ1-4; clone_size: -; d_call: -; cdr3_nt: TGTGCCAGCAGCTTGGCCCCAGTGGCTAATGAAAAACTGTTTTTT; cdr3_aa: CASSLAPVANEKLFF
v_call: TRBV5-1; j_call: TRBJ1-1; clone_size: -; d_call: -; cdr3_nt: TGCGCCAGCAGCTCGGCGAGATCATTAGAGTTGGGAGGCACTGAAGCTTTCTTT; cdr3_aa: CASSSARSLELGGTEAFF
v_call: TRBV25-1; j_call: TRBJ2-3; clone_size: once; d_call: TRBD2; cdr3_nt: TGTGCCAGCAGTGAATCGGGAGGAGGGCCGGTCGATGGGGATACGCAGTATTTT; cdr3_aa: CASSESGGGPVDGDTQYF
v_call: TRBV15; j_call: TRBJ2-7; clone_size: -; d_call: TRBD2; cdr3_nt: TGTGCCACCAGCAGAGCGGGAGGATCCTACGAGCAGTACTTC; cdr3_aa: CATSRAGGSYEQYF
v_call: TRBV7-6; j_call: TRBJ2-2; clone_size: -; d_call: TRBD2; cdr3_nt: TGTGCCAGCAGCTTAGGAACAGCGGGAGCGGCCGGGGAGCTGTTTTTT; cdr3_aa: CASSLGTAGAAGELFF
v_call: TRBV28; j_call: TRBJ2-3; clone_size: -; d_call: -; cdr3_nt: TGTGCCAGCAGTTTTTACCGGACAGCTAGCACAGATACGCAGTATTTT; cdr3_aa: CASSFYRTASTDTQYF
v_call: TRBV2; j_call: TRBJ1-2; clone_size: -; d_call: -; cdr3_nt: TGTGCCAGCAGTGGGTTAACCGGGACAAGGACCAAGGGTGGCTACACCTTC; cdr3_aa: CASSGLTGTRTKGGYTF
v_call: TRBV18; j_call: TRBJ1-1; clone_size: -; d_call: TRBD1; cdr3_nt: TGTGCCAGCTCGCCCGGGACAGGGGTGAACACTGAAGCTTTCTTT; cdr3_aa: CASSPGTGVNTEAFF
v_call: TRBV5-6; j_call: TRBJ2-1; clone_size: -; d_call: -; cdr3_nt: TGTGCCAGCAGCTTGTCCGATGAGCAGTTCTTC; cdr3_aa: CASSLSDEQFF
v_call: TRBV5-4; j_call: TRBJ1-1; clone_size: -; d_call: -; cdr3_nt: TGTGCCAGCAGCTTTGGCGGGGGCCTGAACACTGAAGCTTTCTTT; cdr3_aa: CASSFGGGLNTEAFF
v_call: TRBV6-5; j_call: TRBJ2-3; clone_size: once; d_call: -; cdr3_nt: TGTGCCAGCAGTACAGGACAAGGGGGTCATACGCAGTATTTT; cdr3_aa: CASSTGQGGHTQYF
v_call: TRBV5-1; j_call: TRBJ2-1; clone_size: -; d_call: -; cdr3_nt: TGCGCCAGCAGCTTTGAGCGAGCCTACAATGAGCAGTTCTTC; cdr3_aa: CASSFERAYNEQFF
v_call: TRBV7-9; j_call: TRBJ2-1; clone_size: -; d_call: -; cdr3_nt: TGTGCCAGCAGCTCACTAGCTTACAATGAGCAGTTCTTC; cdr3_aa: CASSSLAYNEQFF
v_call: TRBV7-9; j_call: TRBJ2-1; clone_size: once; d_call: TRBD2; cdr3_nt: TGTGCCAGCAGCTTAGGGCTAGCGGGGGGCAATGAGCAGTTCTTC; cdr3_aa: CASSLGLAGGNEQFF
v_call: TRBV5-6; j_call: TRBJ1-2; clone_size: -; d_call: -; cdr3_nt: TGTGCCAGCAGCTTCGGACAGAGCTATGGCTACACCTTC; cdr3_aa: CASSFGQSYGYTF
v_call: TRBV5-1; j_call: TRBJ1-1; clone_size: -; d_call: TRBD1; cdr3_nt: TGCGCCAGCAGCACACAGGGGTCTGAAGCTTTCTTT; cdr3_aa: CASSTQGSEAFF
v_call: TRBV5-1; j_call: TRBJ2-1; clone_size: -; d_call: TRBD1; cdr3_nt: TGCGCCAGCAGCCTACGGACAGGAATCGCCACCTACAATGAGCAGTTCTTC; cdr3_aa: CASSLRTGIATYNEQFF
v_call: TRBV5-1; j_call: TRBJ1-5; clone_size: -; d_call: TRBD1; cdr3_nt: TGCGCCAGCAGCTTAGGACAGGGAAGCAATCAGCCCCAGCATTTT; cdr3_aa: CASSLGQGSNQPQHF
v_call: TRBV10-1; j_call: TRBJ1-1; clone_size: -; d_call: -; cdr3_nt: TGCGCCAGCACGAGGGGGATGAACACTGAAGCTTTCTTT; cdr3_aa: CASTRGMNTEAFF
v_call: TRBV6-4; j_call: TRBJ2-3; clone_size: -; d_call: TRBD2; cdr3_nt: TGTGCCAGCAGTGAAGGGATGGGTAGCGGGGGCGAAACAGATACGCAGTATTTT; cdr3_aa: CASSEGMGSGGETDTQYF
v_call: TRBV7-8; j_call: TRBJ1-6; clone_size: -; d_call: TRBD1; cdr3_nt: TGTGCCAGCAGCTTCAGGGGGGTAGATTCACCCCTCCACTTT; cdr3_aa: CASSFRGVDSPLHF
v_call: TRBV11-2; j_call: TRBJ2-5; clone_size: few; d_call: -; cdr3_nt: TGTGCCAGCAGCATACAGGGAGCGAATCAAGAGACCCAGTACTTC; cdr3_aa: CASSIQGANQETQYF